This T cell receptor beta chain was identified in a study of Graves' ophthalmopathy and Graves' hyperthyroidism. The CDR3 has 16 amino acids. Germline V gives CDR1 SGHRS, CDR2 YFSETQ. Trimming took off 5 bases at V and 3 bases at J, with 21 bases between the two ends. RNA served as the template for amplifying TCR beta CDR3 regions. The authors performed first-round RT-PCR with HTBI primers and then a second-round multiplex PCR. TCRdb reprocessed the multiplex PCR reads via MiXCR and lists one record per CDR3 protein. This table holds about 220,000 distinct CDR3 sequences, roughly 21% found once. This clonotype came up a few times. Its antigen remains unidentified. Study-wide points: Blood also held most thyroid clonotypes expanded above 0.001 frequency.

The sequence came from a woman aged 45-59 years with Graves' ophthalmopathy. The material sequenced was peripheral blood. This sequence joins TRBV5-1 and TRBJ2-7; tentatively, D is TRBD2 (5 bases). CDR3 sequence: CASRPGGVVGNYEQYF. The CDR3 nucleotides are TGCGCCAGCAGGCCCGGAGGAGTAGTTGGAAACTACGAGCAGTACTTC.